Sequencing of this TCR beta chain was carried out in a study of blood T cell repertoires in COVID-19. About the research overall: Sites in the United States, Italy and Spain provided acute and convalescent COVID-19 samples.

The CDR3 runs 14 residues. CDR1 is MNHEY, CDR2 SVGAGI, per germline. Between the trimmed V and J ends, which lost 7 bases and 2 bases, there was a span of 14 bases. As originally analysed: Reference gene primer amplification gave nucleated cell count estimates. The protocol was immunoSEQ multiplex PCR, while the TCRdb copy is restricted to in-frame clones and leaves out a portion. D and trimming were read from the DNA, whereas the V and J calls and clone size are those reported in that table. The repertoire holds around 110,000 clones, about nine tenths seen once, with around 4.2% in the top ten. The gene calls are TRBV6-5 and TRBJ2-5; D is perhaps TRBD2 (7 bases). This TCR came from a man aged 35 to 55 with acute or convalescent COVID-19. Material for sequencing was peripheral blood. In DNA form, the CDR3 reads TGTGCCAGCAAGGGGGGGAGTAAACAAGAGACCCAGTACTTC. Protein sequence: CASKGGSKQETQYF.